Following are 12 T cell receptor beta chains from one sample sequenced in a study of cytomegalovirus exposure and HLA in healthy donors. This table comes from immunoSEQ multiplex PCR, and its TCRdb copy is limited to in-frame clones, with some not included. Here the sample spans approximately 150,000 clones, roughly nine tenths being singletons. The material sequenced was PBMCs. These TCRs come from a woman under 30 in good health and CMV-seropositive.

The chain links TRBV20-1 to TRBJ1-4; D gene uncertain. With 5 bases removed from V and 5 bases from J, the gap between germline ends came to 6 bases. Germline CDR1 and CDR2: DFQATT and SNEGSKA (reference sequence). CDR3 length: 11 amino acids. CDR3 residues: CSAPGNEKLFF. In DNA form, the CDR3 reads TGCAGTGCTCCGGGAAATGAAAAACTGTTTTTT.

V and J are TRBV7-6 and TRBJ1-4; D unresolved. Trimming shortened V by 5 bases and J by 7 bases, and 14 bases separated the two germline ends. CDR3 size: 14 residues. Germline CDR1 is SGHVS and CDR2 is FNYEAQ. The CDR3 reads CASSRSGVGEKLFF. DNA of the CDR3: TGTGCCAGCAGCCGATCCGGGGTGGGTGAAAAACTGTTTTTT.

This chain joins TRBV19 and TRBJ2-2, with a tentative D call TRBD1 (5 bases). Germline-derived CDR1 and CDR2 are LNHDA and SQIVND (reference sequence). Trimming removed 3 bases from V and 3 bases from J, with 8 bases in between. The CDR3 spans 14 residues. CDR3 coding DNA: TGTGCCAGTAGTATGGGCAGGGACACCGGGGAGCTGTTTTTT. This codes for CASSMGRDTGELFF. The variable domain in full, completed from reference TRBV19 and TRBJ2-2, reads DGGITQSPKYLFRKEGQNVTLSCEQNLNHDAMYWYRQDPGQGLRLIYYSQIVNDFQKGDIAEGYSVSREKKESFPLTVTSAQKNPTAFYLCASSMGRDTGELFFGEGSRLTVL.

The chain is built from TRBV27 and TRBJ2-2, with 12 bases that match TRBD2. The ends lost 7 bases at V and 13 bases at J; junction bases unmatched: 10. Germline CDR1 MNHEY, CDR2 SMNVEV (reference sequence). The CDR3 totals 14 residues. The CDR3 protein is CASMIALAGGRLFF. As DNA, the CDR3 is TGTGCCAGCATGATTGCACTAGCGGGAGGTCGGCTGTTTTTT.

The CDR3 sequence: CASRRVANTGELFF. In nucleotides, the CDR3 is TGTGCCAGCAGGAGGGTGGCTAACACCGGGGAGCTGTTTTTT. This rearrangement joins TRBV2 to TRBJ2-2, with TRBD2 as a possible D gene (5 bases). Trimming stripped 6 bases from V and 2 bases from J, with 10 bases between. Germline CDR1 is SNHLY and CDR2 is FYNNEI. This CDR3 spans 14 amino acids. The variable domain in full, with the rest retrieved from reference TRBV2 and TRBJ2-2, is EPEVTQTPSHQVTQMGQEVILRCVPISNHLYFYWYRQILGQKVEFLVSFYNNEISEKSEIFDDQFSVERPDGSNFTLKIRSTKLEDSAMYFCASRRVANTGELFFGEGSRLTVL.

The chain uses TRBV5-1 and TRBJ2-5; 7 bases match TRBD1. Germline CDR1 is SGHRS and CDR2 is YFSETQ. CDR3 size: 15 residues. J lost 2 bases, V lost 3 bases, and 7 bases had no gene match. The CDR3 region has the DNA TGCGCCAGCAGCTCCAACACAGGGGTTCAAGAGACCCAGTACTTC. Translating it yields CASSSNTGVQETQYF.

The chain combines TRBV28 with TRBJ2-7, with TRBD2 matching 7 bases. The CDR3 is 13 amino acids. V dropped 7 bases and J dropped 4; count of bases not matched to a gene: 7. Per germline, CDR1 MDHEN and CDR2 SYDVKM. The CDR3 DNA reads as TGTGCCAGCAAAGAGGGAGGGCCGTACGAGCAGTACTTC. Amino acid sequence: CASKEGGPYEQYF.

The CDR3, as DNA: TGTGCCAGCAGTTTAGGGACAGGGATCTATGGCTACACCTTC. It is translated as CASSLGTGIYGYTF. The V call is TRBV28, the J call TRBJ1-2, with 9 nucleotides matching TRBD1. This CDR3 has 14 amino acids. Germline lookup yields CDR1 MDHEN and CDR2 SYDVKM. V gave up 2 bases and J gave up 4 bases; unmatched junction bases: 2.

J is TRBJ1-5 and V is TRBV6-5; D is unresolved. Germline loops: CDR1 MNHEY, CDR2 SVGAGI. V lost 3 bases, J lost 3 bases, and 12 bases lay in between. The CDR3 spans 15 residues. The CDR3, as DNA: TGTGCCAGCAGTTATGAGGGATGGGACAATCAGCCCCAGCATTTT. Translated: CASSYEGWDNQPQHF.

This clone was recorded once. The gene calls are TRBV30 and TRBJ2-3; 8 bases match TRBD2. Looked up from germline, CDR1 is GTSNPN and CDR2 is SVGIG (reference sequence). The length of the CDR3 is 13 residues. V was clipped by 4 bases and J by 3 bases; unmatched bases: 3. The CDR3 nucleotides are TGTGCCTGGACGGGGGGGCGGACAGATACGCAGTATTTT. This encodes CAWTGGRTDTQYF.

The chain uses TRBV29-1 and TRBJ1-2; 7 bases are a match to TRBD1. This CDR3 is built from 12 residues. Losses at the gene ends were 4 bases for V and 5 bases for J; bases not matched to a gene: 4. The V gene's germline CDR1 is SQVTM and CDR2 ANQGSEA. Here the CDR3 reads CSVARTGYGYTF. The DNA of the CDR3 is TGCAGCGTTGCCCGGACAGGTTATGGCTACACCTTC. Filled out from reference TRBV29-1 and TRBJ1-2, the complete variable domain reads SAVISQKPSRDICQRGTSLTIQCQVDSQVTMMFWYRQQPGQSLTLIATANQGSEATYESGFVIDKFPISRPNLTFSTLTVSNMSPEDSSIYLCSVARTGYGYTFGSGTRLTVV.

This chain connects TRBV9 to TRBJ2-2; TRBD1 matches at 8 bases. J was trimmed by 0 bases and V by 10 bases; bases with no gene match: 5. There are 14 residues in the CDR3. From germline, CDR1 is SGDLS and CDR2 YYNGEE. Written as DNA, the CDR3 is TGTGCCTCACGGACAGGGACGAACACCGGGGAGCTGTTTTTT. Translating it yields CASRTGTNTGELFF.